This entry lists 10 T cell receptor beta chains sequenced from one sample in a study. MiXCR was run by TCRdb on the RT-PCR reads, yielding one entry per CDR3 protein. The sample lists 650,000 to 800,000 distinct CDR3 sequences; 14% were seen once. Sequenced material: memory CD4+ T cells from blood. Source of these receptors: a female donor in good health, serving as a healthy control.

This clonotype was detected many times. V gene TRBV7-2 combines with J gene TRBJ1-1; TRBD1 is a possible D gene (5 bases). Per germline, CDR1 SGHTA and CDR2 FQGNSA. Trimming left V 5 bases short and J 4 bases short, with 14 bases between. The CDR3 has 14 amino acids. For the CDR3, the DNA is TGTGCCAGCAGCCCGATGGGTGACAGCACTGAAGCTTTCTTT. It is translated as CASSPMGDSTEAFF.

The gene calls are TRBV4-1 and TRBJ2-3; 11 positions match TRBD2. This CDR3 is built from 16 residues. The V and J ends lost 3 bases and 2 bases, in that order; junction bases with no gene match: 4. In germline, CDR1 is MGHRA, CDR2 YSYEKL. In DNA form, the CDR3 reads TGCGCCAGCAGCCACTTGGGACTAGCGGACACAGATACGCAGTATTTT. Protein sequence: CASSHLGLADTDTQYF.

The rearrangement joins TRBV24-1 to TRBJ2-2; tentatively, D is TRBD1 or TRBD2 (6 bases each). CDR1 is KGHDR, CDR2 SFDVKD, per germline. The CDR3 consists of 15 residues. The V end lost 1 base, the J end lost 5 bases, and 10 bases lay between the germline ends. The CDR3 is CATSDLGGGTGELFF. Here the CDR3 DNA reads TGTGCCACCAGTGATTTAGGAGGGGGGACCGGGGAGCTGTTTTTT.

In its sample, this clonotype was seen a few times. The chain is built from TRBV12-3 or TRBV12-4 and TRBJ2-5, with D possibly being TRBD2 (5 bases). The CDR3 has 13 residues. V lost 2 bases and J lost 7, with 11 bases in between. The CDR3 loop is CASSLSDRGTQYF. CDR3 sequence (DNA): TGTGCCAGCAGTTTAAGCGACCGGGGGACCCAGTACTTC.

The V call is TRBV5-1, the J call TRBJ2-2; 10 nucleotides agree with TRBD1. Trimming at V came to 0 bases and at J to 5 bases, leaving 4 bases not matched to a gene. Germline CDR1 and CDR2: SGHRS and YFSETQ. The CDR3 runs 16 residues. CDR3 nucleotides: TGCGCCAGCAGCTTGGCGGTGGGACAGGGGACCGGGGAGCTGTTTTTT. It is translated as CASSLAVGQGTGELFF.

The genes are TRBV11-3 and TRBJ2-3; perhaps TRBD2 as D (6 bases). CDR1 and CDR2 (germline): SGHNT, YENEEA. Trimming stripped 5 bases from V and 4 bases from J, with 16 bases between. The CDR3 sequence is 15 residues long. The CDR3 nucleotides read TGTGCCAGCAGCCCCACGGCCGGGAGAGCAGATACGCAGTATTTT. Its protein is CASSPTAGRADTQYF. The full variable domain, rest sourced from reference TRBV11-3 and TRBJ2-3, is EAGVVQSPRYKIIEKKQPVAFWCNPISGHNTLYWYLQNLGQGPELLIRYENEEAVDDSQLPKDRFSAERLKGVDSTLKIQPAELGDSAVYLCASSPTAGRADTQYFGPGTRLTVL.

The chain carries TRBV5-1 and TRBJ2-2, with TRBD2 matching 13 bases. The junction had 6 bases not matched to a gene; V was cut back by 5 bases and J by 5 bases. The CDR3 is 16 amino acids. The germline gives CDR1 SGHRS, CDR2 YFSETQ. CDR3 sequence (DNA): TGCGCCAGCAGAGCTCCGGGACTAGCGGGAACCGGGGAGCTGTTTTTT. Translating gives CASRAPGLAGTGELFF.

The chain combines TRBV20-1 with TRBJ2-3; D uncertain. Germline V gene lookup returns CDR1 DFQATT and CDR2 SNEGSKA (reference sequence). The CDR3 has 15 amino acids. CDR3 nucleotide sequence: TGCAGCGTCCCGGACGCGAACCGAGGCACAGATACGCAGTATTTT. Translating gives CSVPDANRGTDTQYF.

This clonotype turned up a few times. The chain is built from TRBV6-2 or TRBV6-3 and TRBJ2-5; unclear D gene. Germline V gene lookup returns CDR1 MNHEY and CDR2 SVGEGT. The CDR3 is made up of 14 amino acids. Trimming cost V 6 bases and J 5 bases, with 16 bases left between them. CDR3 nucleotides: TGTGCCAGCAGGCCGCCGTCTACCTCTGAGACCCAGTACTTC. This codes for CASRPPSTSETQYF.

Many counts were recorded for this clonotype. The chain employs TRBV3-1 and TRBJ1-5, with D possibly being TRBD1 (6 bases). V was cut by 4 bases and J by 4 bases, with 11 bases left in between. In germline, CDR1 is LGHDT, CDR2 YNNKEL (reference sequence). This CDR3 has 14 residues. The CDR3 bases are TGTGCCAGCAGCCGCAGGGGTGGGAATCAGCCCCAGCATTTT. This codes for CASSRRGGNQPQHF.